Below, 21 T cell receptor beta chains from the same sample are listed, as sequenced in a study of T-cell memory formation after mild COVID-19. One entry per CDR3 protein, called by TCRdb with MiXCR from the 5' RACE reads. The table includes under 150,000 distinct CDR3 sequences, approximately 21% detected once. The sample consisted of PBMCs or a T cell subset sorted from them (not recorded which). These TCRs come from a young man who had mild COVID-19 (a few samples of this study predate the infection). Cell type and time point are not known.

The J gene is TRBJ1-1, the V gene TRBV7-9; possible D gene TRBD1, 5 bases. Germline V CDR1 and CDR2: SEHNR, FQNEAQ (reference sequence). Between the trimmed V and J ends, which lost 6 bases and 4 bases, there was a span of 21 bases. The CDR3 totals 16 residues. The DNA of the CDR3 is TGTGCCAGCAGTAGCCCGGGGCAGACACGCCTCACTGAAGCTTTCTTT. Its protein is CASSSPGQTRLTEAFF. Full variable domain (rest looked up from reference TRBV7-9 and TRBJ1-1): DTGVSQNPRHKITKRGQNVTFRCDPISEHNRLYWYRQTLGQGPEFLTYFQNEAQLEKSRLLSDRFSAERPKGSFSTLEIQRTEQGDSAMYLCASSSPGQTRLTEAFFGQGTRLTVV.

The rearrangement joins TRBV24-1 to TRBJ2-7, with 7 bases fitting TRBD1. Germline CDR1 reads KGHDR; CDR2 reads SFDVKD. Unmatched junction bases numbered 11, after V lost 4 bases and J lost 9 bases. The CDR3 has 14 residues. This CDR3 is CATSDGTDTFRQYV. CDR3 in DNA: TGTGCCACCAGTGACGGGACAGATACCTTTAGGCAGTACGTC.

The chain combines TRBV5-4 with TRBJ1-2; TRBD1 agrees at 7 bases. The junction had 13 bases not matched to a gene; V was cut back by 6 bases and J by 8 bases. Germline CDR1 is SGHNT and CDR2 is YYREEE (reference sequence). The CDR3 has 14 amino acids. DNA for the CDR3: TGTGCCAGCATCCCCAGGGAGGGGGCGATAGGCTACACCTTC. Translating gives CASIPREGAIGYTF.

The table lists this clonotype with a few counts. CDR3: CASSYGGAGELFF. The CDR3 DNA reads as TGTGCCAGCAGTTACGGAGGAGCCGGGGAGCTGTTTTTT. The V and J genes are TRBV12-3 or TRBV12-4 and TRBJ2-2; perhaps TRBD2 as D (5 bases). This CDR3 is 13 amino acids long. V lost 4 bases and J 6 bases, leaving 9 bases between the germline ends.

V gene TRBV21-1 combines with J gene TRBJ2-6; TRBD1 is the table's D call, not checked against the DNA. TRBV21-1 is designated a pseudogene. CDR3 length: 19 amino acids. The CDR3 spells CASSMEPGQGTSGANVLTF. In nucleotides, the CDR3 is TGTGCCAGCAGCATGGAACCGGGACAGGGGACCTCTGGGGCCAACGTCCTGACTTTC.

The chain is built from TRBV30 and TRBJ2-2; maybe TRBD1 (6 bases). The CDR3 covers 13 residues. CDR1 GTSNPN and CDR2 SVGIG come from the germline V gene (reference sequence). The V end was cut by 4 bases, the J end by 5 bases, with 11 bases between. CDR3 in DNA: TGTGCCTGGAATGGGGGCGGAACCGGGGAGCTGTTTTTT. Translating it yields CAWNGGGTGELFF.

This clonotype was counted only a few times. This rearrangement joins TRBV5-6 to TRBJ2-1, with TRBD2 matching over 8 bases. The CDR3 extends over 14 amino acids. The V and J ends lost 5 bases and 9 bases, in that order; junction bases with no gene match: 10. CDR1 is SGHDT and CDR2 is YYEEEE in the germline V gene. The CDR3 nucleotides read TGTGCCAGCAGGAAAGGACTAGCCTCCTCTGAGCAGTTCTTC. This gives the protein CASRKGLASSEQFF.

CDR3 nucleotide sequence: TGTGCCAGCAGTTCTTGGGGGAGGATATACGAGCAGTACTTC. Amino acids: CASSSWGRIYEQYF. This chain connects TRBV6-2 or TRBV6-3 to TRBJ2-7; the D gene is possibly TRBD2 (6 bases). Trimming took 4 bases from V and 4 from J, leaving 14 bases between them. Germline loops: CDR1 MNHEY, CDR2 SVGEGT. The CDR3 contains 14 residues.

The CDR3 nucleotides are TGTGCCAGCAGCTTAGACGGGCGGGAGGGGGACAACGAGCAGTACTTC. Protein sequence: CASSLDGREGDNEQYF. The chain links TRBV11-3 to TRBJ2-7; 9 positions agree with TRBD2. Germline CDR1 SGHNT, CDR2 YENEEA. The CDR3 is made up of 16 amino acids. V was pared by 0 bases and J by 5 bases, with 8 bases of the junction left unmatched.

J is TRBJ2-7 and V is TRBV6-2 or TRBV6-3; TRBD1 is a possible D gene (6 bases). Germline loops: CDR1 MNHEY, CDR2 SVGEGT. CDR3 length: 14 amino acids. V lost 2 bases to trimming and J lost 7 bases, with 15 bases between them. DNA for the CDR3: TGTGCCAGCAGTTACGACAGGACCTTGGAGGAGCAGTACTTC. Amino acid sequence: CASSYDRTLEEQYF.

This clonotype was recorded a few times. The chain links TRBV12-3 or TRBV12-4 to TRBJ1-5; tentatively, D is TRBD1 (5 bases). V gave up 2 bases and J gave up 5 bases, with 10 bases separating them. This CDR3 is 14 amino acids long. The CDR3 loop reads CASSLPGGHQPQHF. The CDR3 bases are TGTGCCAGCAGTTTACCGGGGGGACATCAGCCCCAGCATTTT.

This clonotype turned up a few times. The rearrangement joins TRBV10-3 to TRBJ2-1; D gene unclear. Trimming stripped 6 bases from V and 3 bases from J, with 15 bases between. This CDR3 has 15 residues. Germline CDR1 is ENHRY and CDR2 is SYGVKD. The CDR3 is CAIRGWDSNYNEQFF. The CDR3 DNA sequence: TGTGCCATCAGGGGTTGGGATAGCAACTACAATGAGCAGTTCTTC.

The J gene is TRBJ1-3, the V gene TRBV6-6; no firm D call. The CDR3 covers 16 residues. The ends were cut back, 2 bases at V and 0 bases at J, with 11 bases in the middle. Germline V gene data show CDR1 as MNHNY and CDR2 as SVGAGI (reference sequence). CDR3 amino acids: CASSYPVPYSGNTIYF. CDR3 DNA sequence: TGTGCCAGCAGTTACCCAGTCCCGTACTCTGGAAACACCATATATTTT.

Only a few counts were recorded for this clonotype. The chain has TRBV4-1 and TRBJ2-2; no definite D call. Germline values: CDR1 MGHRA, CDR2 YSYEKL. The ends were cut back, 4 bases at V and 8 bases at J, with 14 bases in the middle. There are 14 residues in the CDR3. CDR3 sequence: CASSPGPIKGELFF. CDR3 nucleotides: TGCGCCAGCAGCCCCGGACCCATCAAGGGGGAGCTGTTTTTT.

Only a few counts were recorded for this clonotype. The rearrangement uses TRBV6-6 and TRBJ2-5, with TRBD2 matching over 10 bases. The CDR3 extends over 14 amino acids. The V segment lost 4 bases and the J segment 4 bases; nucleotides outside the gene matches: 3. Germline CDR1 reads MNHNY; CDR2 reads SVGAGI (reference sequence). In nucleotides, the CDR3 is TGTGCCAGCAGTTTAACTAGCGGGATAGAGACCCAGTACTTC. Its translation is CASSLTSGIETQYF.

The chain combines TRBV5-1 with TRBJ2-2; 12 bases are shared with TRBD2. The J segment lost 2 bases and the V segment lost 5 bases, leaving 4 bases of the junction unmatched. CDR1 and CDR2 from the germline V gene are SGHRS and YFSETQ. This CDR3 is 16 amino acids long. DNA of the CDR3: TGCGCCAGCAGACTAGCGGGGGGACTTAACACCGGGGAGCTGTTTTTT. This sequence encodes CASRLAGGLNTGELFF.

The rearrangement links TRBV27 to TRBJ1-1; TRBD1 matches 10 bases. This CDR3 is built from 14 residues. Germline CDR1 reads MNHEY; CDR2 reads SMNVEV (reference sequence). After removal of 4 bases from V and 2 bases from J, the junction contained 1 base not matched to a gene. In DNA form, the CDR3 reads TGTGCCAGCAGTTCGACAGGGGGCAACACTGAAGCTTTCTTT. Translation gives CASSSTGGNTEAFF.

The chain uses TRBV20-1 and TRBJ2-7; 9 nucleotides align to TRBD2. CDR3 length: 15 residues. Germline V gives CDR1 DFQATT, CDR2 SNEGSKA (reference sequence). With V trimmed by 3 bases and J by 3 bases, 9 bases remained unmatched. The CDR3 nucleotides read TGCAGTGCTAGCCCCGCTAGCGGGAATCTCTACGAGCAGTACTTC. This encodes CSASPASGNLYEQYF.

There are a few counts of this clonotype. The rearrangement links TRBV6-5 to TRBJ2-1, with D perhaps given as TRBD1 or TRBD2 (5 bases each). Germline V gene data show CDR1 as MNHEY and CDR2 as SVGAGI. The CDR3 length is 15 residues. The V and J ends lost 6 bases and 2 bases respectively, with 14 bases between them. CDR3: CASSPRGEAYNEQFF. CDR3 DNA sequence: TGTGCCAGCAGCCCGAGAGGGGAAGCCTACAATGAGCAGTTCTTC.

The V gene is TRBV15, the J gene TRBJ2-3; TRBD1 or TRBD2 may be the D gene (5 bases each). Germline CDR1 reads LNHNV; CDR2 reads YYDKDF (reference sequence). The CDR3 sequence is 15 residues long. Trimming removed 5 bases at V and 0 bases at J, with 12 bases between. The CDR3: CATSPGTASTDTQYF. The DNA for the CDR3 is TGTGCCACCAGCCCCGGGACGGCTAGCACAGATACGCAGTATTTT. The whole variable domain, filled in from reference TRBV15 and TRBJ2-3, reads DAMVIQNPRYQVTQFGKPVTLSCSQTLNHNVMYWYQQKSSQAPKLLFHYYDKDFNNEADTPDNFQSRRPNTSFCFLDIRSPGLGDTAMYLCATSPGTASTDTQYFGPGTRLTVL.

The rearrangement uses TRBV11-2 and TRBJ2-3; 8 bases fit TRBD1. V gave up 0 bases and J gave up 6 bases; unmatched junction bases: 11. Germline values: CDR1 SGHAT, CDR2 FQNNGV. The CDR3 has 17 residues. In nucleotides, the CDR3 is TGTGCCAGCAGCTTAGAGCGGGACAGGAGACCCAGGGATACGCAGTATTTT. Translation gives CASSLERDRRPRDTQYF.